Listed below are T cell receptor beta chains from one sample, sequenced in a study of blood T cell repertoires in COVID-19. Profiling relied on immunoSEQ multiplex PCR, and the TCRdb table lists in-frame clones only, not all of them. The top ten hold just under 9.5% of the sample, which has approximately 300,000 clones, under 90% seen once. Specimen: PBMCs or T cells enriched from blood (not recorded which). The receptors originated from a woman between 25 and 40 years old who had recovered from COVID-19. Each CDR3 is given with its conserved first and last residue. The order of the fields is J gene, clone size, V gene, D gene, CDR3 DNA, CDR3 protein. D genes are given only for firm matches. Expanded clones are given a class, and other clones once, few, many or no size at all.

TRBJ1-4,-,TRBV3-1/TRBV3-2,-,TGTGCCAGCAGCCAAGAGCCCCAGGGAGGTTGGGGCGAAAAACTGTTTTTT,CASSQEPQGGWGEKLFF
TRBJ2-7,-,TRBV28,-,TGTGCCAGCAGTTCTCCGGGAGCCCTTTCCTACGAGCAGTACTTC,CASSSPGALSYEQYF
TRBJ2-1,-,TRBV5-1,TRBD2,TGCGCCAGCAGCGTTAAAGGCGGGACTAGTGTCTATGAGCAGTTCTTC,CASSVKGGTSVYEQFF
TRBJ1-2,-,TRBV2,TRBD1,TGCGCCAGCAGTGAATGGACAGGCAGCTACACCTTC,CASSEWTGSYTF
TRBJ2-3,-,TRBV6-2/TRBV6-3,TRBD2,TGTGCCAGCAGTCGTACTAGCGGGAGCACAGATACGCAGTATTTT,CASSRTSGSTDTQYF
TRBJ1-2,-,TRBV29-1,TRBD1,TGCAGCGTTGAACGGGACAGGGGACCTAACTATGGCTACACCTTC,CSVERDRGPNYGYTF
TRBJ2-5,few,TRBV7-2,-,TGTGCCAGCAGCTTAGGAGTAGCGGAAGGCCAAGAGACCCAGTACTTC,CASSLGVAEGQETQYF
TRBJ2-1,-,TRBV4-1,-,TGCGCCAGCAGCCAAGAGGGTCAGGGATTTTCCTACAATGAGCAGTTCTTC,CASSQEGQGFSYNEQFF
TRBJ1-1,-,TRBV9,-,TGTGCCAGCAGCGTGACGGGTGGTGAAGCTTTCTTT,CASSVTGGEAFF
TRBJ1-1,-,TRBV18,TRBD1,TGTGCCAGCTCACAATTCACAGGGGCCCTGCGCACTGAAGCTTTCTTT,CASSQFTGALRTEAFF
TRBJ1-1,-,TRBV5-4,-,TGTGCCAGCAGCTTGGAGGGAGGGTTGACTGAAGCTTTCTTT,CASSLEGGLTEAFF
TRBJ1-6,-,TRBV10-2,TRBD1,TGCGCCAGCAGGGACTTTGGGACAGCCGCGGTGAATTCACCCCTCCACTTT,CASRDFGTAAVNSPLHF
TRBJ2-7,-,TRBV18,TRBD1,TGTGCCAGCTCATGGGACAGGACCCGCGAGCAGTACTTC,CASSWDRTREQYF
TRBJ2-1,-,TRBV5-1,TRBD1,TGCGCCAGCAGCCGGGACAGGGTCAATGAGCAGTTCTTC,CASSRDRVNEQFF
TRBJ1-1,-,TRBV28,TRBD1,TGTGCCAGCAGAACTCCTGACAGGGTCGGTGAAGCTTTCTTT,CASRTPDRVGEAFF
TRBJ2-1,-,TRBV5-6,TRBD2,TGTGCCAGCCTCTCAGGGGTAGCGGGAGCCGATGAGCAGTTCTTC,CASLSGVAGADEQFF
TRBJ2-1,-,TRBV11-2,-,TGTGCCAGCCGAGGGGGCGGAGGGTCCTACAATGAGCAGTTCTTC,CASRGGGGSYNEQFF
TRBJ1-2,-,TRBV2,TRBD1,TGTGCCAGCAGTGAAACGGGACAGGGGAGGCGCTACACCTTC,CASSETGQGRRYTF
TRBJ2-2,-,TRBV4-3,TRBD2,TGCGCCAGCAGCCAAGGTGGCGGGAGGGCCCCCGGGGAGCTGTTTTTT,CASSQGGGRAPGELFF
TRBJ2-3,-,TRBV7-8,TRBD2,TGTGCCAGCAGCTTAACCCCGGCTAGCGGGAGGGCCGTGGTAGATACGCAGTATTTT,CASSLTPASGRAVVDTQYF